The entry that follows covers one T cell receptor (beta chain) sequence. The data originate from a study of OX40 agonist ivuxolimab in advanced cancers. TCRdb's table, derived via immunoSEQ multiplex PCR, lists solely in-frame clones and lacks some. The repertoire holds about 70,000 clones, around 83% seen once, with over 6.5% in the top ten. The CDR3 extends over 15 amino acids. Germline V gives CDR1 SNHLY, CDR2 FYNNEI. V lost 7 bases, J lost 8 bases, and 12 bases stayed unmatched. The rearrangement links TRBV2 to TRBJ1-4, with TRBD1 matching 8 bases. The specimen comprised CD4+ or CD8+ T cells sorted from blood, sampled in a trial of the OX40 agonist ivuxolimab. This clonotype was obtained from an adult with an advanced solid tumor such as melanoma, head and neck, liver or kidney cancer. The CDR3 protein is CASMRTGSFLEKLFF. Here the CDR3 DNA reads TGTGCCAGCATGAGGACAGGGTCATTTCTCGAAAAACTGTTTTTT.